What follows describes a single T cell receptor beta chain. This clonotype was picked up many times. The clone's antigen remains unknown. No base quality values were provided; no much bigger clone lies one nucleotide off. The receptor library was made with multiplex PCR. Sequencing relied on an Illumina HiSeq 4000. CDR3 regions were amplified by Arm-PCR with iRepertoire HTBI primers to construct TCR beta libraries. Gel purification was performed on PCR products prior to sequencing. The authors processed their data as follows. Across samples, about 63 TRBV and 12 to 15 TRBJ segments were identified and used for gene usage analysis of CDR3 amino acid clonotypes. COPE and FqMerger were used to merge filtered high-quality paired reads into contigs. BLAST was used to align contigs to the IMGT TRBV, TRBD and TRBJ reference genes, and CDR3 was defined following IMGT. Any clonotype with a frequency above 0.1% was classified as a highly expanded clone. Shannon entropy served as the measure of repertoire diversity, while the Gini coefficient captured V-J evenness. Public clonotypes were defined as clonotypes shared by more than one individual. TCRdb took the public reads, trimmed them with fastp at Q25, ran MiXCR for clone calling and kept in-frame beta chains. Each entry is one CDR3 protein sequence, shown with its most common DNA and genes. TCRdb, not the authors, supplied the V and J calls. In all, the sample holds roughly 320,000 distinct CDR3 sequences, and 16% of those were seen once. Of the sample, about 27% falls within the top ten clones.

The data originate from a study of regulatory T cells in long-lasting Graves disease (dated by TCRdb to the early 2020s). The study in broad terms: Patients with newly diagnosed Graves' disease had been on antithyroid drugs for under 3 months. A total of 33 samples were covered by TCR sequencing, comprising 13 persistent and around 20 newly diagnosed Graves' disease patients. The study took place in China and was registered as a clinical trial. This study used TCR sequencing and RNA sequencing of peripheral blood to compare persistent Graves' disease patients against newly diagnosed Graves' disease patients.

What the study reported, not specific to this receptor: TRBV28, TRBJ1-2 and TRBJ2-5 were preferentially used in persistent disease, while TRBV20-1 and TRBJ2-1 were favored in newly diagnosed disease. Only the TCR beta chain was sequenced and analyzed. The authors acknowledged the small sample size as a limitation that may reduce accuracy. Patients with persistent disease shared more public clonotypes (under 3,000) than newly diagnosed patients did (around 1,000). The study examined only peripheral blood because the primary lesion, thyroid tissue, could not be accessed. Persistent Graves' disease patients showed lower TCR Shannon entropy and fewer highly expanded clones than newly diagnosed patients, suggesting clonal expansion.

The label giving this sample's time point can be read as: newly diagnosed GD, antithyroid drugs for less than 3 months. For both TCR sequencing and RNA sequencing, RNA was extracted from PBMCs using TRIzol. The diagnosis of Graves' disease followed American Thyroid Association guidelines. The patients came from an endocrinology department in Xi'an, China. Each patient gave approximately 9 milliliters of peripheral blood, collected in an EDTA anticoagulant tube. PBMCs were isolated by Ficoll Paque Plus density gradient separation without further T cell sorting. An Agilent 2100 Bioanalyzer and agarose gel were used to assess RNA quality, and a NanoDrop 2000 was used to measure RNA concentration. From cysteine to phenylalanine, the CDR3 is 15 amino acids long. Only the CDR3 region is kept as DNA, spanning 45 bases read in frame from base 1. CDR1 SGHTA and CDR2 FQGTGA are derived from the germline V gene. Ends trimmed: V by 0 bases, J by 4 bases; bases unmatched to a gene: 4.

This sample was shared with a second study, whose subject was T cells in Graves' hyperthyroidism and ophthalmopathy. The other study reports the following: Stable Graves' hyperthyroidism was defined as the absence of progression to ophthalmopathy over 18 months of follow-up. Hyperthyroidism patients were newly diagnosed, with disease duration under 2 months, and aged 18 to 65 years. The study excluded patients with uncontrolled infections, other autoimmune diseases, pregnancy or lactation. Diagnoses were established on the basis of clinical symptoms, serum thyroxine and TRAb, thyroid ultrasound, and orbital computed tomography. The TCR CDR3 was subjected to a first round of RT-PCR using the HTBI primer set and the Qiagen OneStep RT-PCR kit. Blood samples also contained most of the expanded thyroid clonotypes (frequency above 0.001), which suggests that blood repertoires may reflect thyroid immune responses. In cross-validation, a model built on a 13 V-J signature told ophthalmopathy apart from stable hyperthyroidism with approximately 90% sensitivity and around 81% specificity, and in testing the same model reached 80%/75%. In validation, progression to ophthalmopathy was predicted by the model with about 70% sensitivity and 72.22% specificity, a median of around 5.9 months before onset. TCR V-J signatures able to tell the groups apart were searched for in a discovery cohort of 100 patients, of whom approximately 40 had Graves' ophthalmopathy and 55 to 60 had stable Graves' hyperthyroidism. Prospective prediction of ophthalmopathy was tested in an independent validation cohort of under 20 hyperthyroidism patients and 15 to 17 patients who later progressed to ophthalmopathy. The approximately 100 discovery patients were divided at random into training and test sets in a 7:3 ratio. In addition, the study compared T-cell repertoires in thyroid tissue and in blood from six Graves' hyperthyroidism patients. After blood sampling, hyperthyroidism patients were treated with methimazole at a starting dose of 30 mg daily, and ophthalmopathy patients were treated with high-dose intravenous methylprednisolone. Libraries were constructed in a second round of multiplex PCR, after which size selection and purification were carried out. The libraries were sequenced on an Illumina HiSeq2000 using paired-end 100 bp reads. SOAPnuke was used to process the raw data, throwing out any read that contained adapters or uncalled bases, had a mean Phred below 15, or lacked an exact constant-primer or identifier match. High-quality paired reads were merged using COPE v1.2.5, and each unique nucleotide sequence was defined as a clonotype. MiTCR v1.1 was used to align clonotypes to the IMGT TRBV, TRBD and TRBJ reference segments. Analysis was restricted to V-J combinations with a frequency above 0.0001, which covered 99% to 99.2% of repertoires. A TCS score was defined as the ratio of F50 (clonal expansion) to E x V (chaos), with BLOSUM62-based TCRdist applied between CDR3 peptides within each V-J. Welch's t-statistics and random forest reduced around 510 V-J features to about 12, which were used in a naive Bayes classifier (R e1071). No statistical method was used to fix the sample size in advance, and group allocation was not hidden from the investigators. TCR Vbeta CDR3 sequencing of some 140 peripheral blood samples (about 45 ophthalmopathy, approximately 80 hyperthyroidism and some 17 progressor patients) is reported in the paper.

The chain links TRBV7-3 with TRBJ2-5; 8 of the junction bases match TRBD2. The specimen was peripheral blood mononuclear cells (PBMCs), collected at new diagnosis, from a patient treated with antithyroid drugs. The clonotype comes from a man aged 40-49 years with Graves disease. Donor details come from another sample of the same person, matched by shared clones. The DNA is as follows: TGTGCCAGCAGCTTAACTAGCGGGGTTGGAGAGACCCAGTACTTC. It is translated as CASSLTSGVGETQYF.